A single sample gave rise to the 12 T cell receptor beta chains below, sequenced in a study of human T cells and chemical hapten exposure. Time point reported: pre-sensitization, week 0. The treatment denotes: therapeutic diphenylcyclopropenone sensitization with weekly scalp DPC. In TCRdb, the RACE reads were re-called with MiXCR into one record per CDR3 protein. The repertoire consists of fewer than 60,000 distinct CDR3 sequences, with 11% occurring once and the leading ten covering around 3.9%. The specimen comprised whole blood, sampled in connection with sensitization to the hapten diphenylcyclopropenone (DPC). The receptors derive from a woman aged 35 to 49 with alopecia areata. Some clones in this sample may be carry-over from other donors' samples.

This clonotype turned up a few times. The chain recombines TRBV7-2 with TRBJ2-7; 10 positions agree with TRBD2. V lost 1 base to trimming and J lost 7 bases; unmatched junction nucleotides: 7. CDR1 and CDR2 from the germline V gene are SGHTA and FQGNSA. CDR3 length: 15 residues. The CDR3 DNA follows: TGTGCCAGCAGCTTAGGAGCGGGAGGGCAGGGGGAGCAGTACTTC. The encoded protein is CASSLGAGGQGEQYF.

This clonotype was observed many times. The rearrangement links TRBV25-1 to TRBJ2-6; no reliable D call. Germline V gene data show CDR1 as MGHDK and CDR2 as SYGVNS. V lost 4 bases to trimming and J lost 4 bases, with 17 bases between them. The CDR3 is 17 residues long. The CDR3 DNA follows: TGTGCCAGCAGTGCATTGGGCTCCGGAACGGGGGCCAACGTCCTGACTTTC. Its translation: CASSALGSGTGANVLTF.

This clonotype appeared a few times. This chain uses TRBV7-2 with TRBJ2-4; D remains unclear. Germline V gives CDR1 SGHTA, CDR2 FQGNSA. This CDR3 spans 13 amino acids. The V end was cut by 1 base, the J end by 4 bases, with 5 bases between. CDR3 sequence: CASSLGWKNIQYF. The DNA for the CDR3 is TGTGCCAGCAGCTTAGGGTGGAAAAACATTCAGTACTTC.

The rearrangement uses TRBV20-1 and TRBJ2-5; TRBD1 is a possible D gene (8 bases). The V and J ends lost 3 bases and 2 bases respectively, with 22 bases between them. The length of the CDR3 is 17 residues. Germline CDR1 is DFQATT and CDR2 is SNEGSKA (reference sequence). The CDR3 sequence is CSARTGEGDRQQETQYF. The CDR3 DNA sequence: TGCAGTGCTAGGACGGGGGAGGGGGACAGGCAACAAGAGACCCAGTACTTC.

At least ten counts were recorded for this clonotype. This chain uses TRBV29-1 with TRBJ2-5, with TRBD2 matching over 12 bases. The CDR3 runs to 14 residues. J was trimmed by 0 bases and V by 4 bases; bases with no gene match: 0. Germline V gene data show CDR1 as SQVTM and CDR2 as ANQGSEA. The CDR3 DNA reads TGCAGCGTTGGACTAGCGGGAGACCAAGAGACCCAGTACTTC. It specifies CSVGLAGDQETQYF.

There are many counts of this clonotype. The chain recombines TRBV29-1 with TRBJ2-1, with D unresolved. The CDR3 extends over 12 amino acids. CDR1 SQVTM and CDR2 ANQGSEA come from the germline V gene. V was trimmed by 4 bases and J by 8 bases, leaving 12 bases between them. The CDR3 region is CSVVQSVDEQFF. The CDR3 bases are TGCAGCGTTGTCCAGAGCGTGGATGAGCAGTTCTTC.

In regard to this clonotype: Given a much more abundant clone one base away, this may be a read error. This chain uses TRBV6-6 with TRBJ2-7; no firm D call. CDR3 length: 13 amino acids. Per germline, CDR1 MNHNY and CDR2 SVGAGI (reference sequence). This CDR3 reads CSSSYSRSHEQYF. The CDR3 DNA is TGTTCCAGCAGTTACTCGCGAAGCCACGAGCAGTACTTC.

The table lists this clonotype with many counts. The J gene is TRBJ1-1, the V gene TRBV5-4; D is uncertain. The V and J ends lost 0 bases and 4 bases respectively, with 16 bases between them. The CDR3 has 16 amino acids. Per germline, CDR1 SGHNT and CDR2 YYREEE (reference sequence). CDR3 sequence (DNA): TGTGCCAGCAGCTTGGGGACGCGGGTTGTGGGCACTGAAGCTTTCTTT. Translation gives CASSLGTRVVGTEAFF.

The J gene is TRBJ2-3, the V gene TRBV20-1; D perhaps matches TRBD2 (6 bases). CDR1 is DFQATT, CDR2 SNEGSKA, per germline (reference sequence). CDR3 length equals 16 residues. V was clipped by 0 bases and J by 1 base, with 14 bases between them. The CDR3 here is CSARDPGGVRTDTQYF. CDR3 coding DNA: TGCAGTGCTAGAGATCCAGGCGGGGTTCGCACAGATACGCAGTATTTT.

This clonotype was seen at least ten times. The J gene is TRBJ2-7, the V gene TRBV20-1; possibly TRBD1 for D (5 bases). Germline CDR1 and CDR2: DFQATT and SNEGSKA (reference sequence). The CDR3 runs 15 residues. V lost 0 bases and J lost 0, with 12 bases in between. In DNA form, the CDR3 reads TGCAGTGCTAGAGAAGACAGCAGGAGCTCCTACGAGCAGTACTTC. As protein: CSAREDSRSSYEQYF.

This clonotype was counted between two and nine times. This chain links TRBV20-1 with TRBJ2-5; 13 bases align to TRBD2. After removal of 6 bases from V and 4 bases from J, the junction contained 8 bases not matched to a gene. From germline, CDR1 is DFQATT and CDR2 SNEGSKA (reference sequence). The CDR3 totals 15 residues. CDR3 bases: TGCAGTGCCACAGGACTAGCGGGGGTTTCAGAGACCCAGTACTTC. Protein: CSATGLAGVSETQYF.

This clonotype was seen ten or more times. The chain links TRBV12-3 or TRBV12-4 to TRBJ2-3; tentative D call: TRBD2 (5 bases). V shed 3 bases and J shed 6 bases, with 16 bases lying between them. The CDR3 length is 15 residues. This CDR3 reads CASSFAPSRADTQYF. Here the CDR3 DNA reads TGTGCCAGCAGTTTTGCCCCTAGCCGGGCGGATACGCAGTATTTT.